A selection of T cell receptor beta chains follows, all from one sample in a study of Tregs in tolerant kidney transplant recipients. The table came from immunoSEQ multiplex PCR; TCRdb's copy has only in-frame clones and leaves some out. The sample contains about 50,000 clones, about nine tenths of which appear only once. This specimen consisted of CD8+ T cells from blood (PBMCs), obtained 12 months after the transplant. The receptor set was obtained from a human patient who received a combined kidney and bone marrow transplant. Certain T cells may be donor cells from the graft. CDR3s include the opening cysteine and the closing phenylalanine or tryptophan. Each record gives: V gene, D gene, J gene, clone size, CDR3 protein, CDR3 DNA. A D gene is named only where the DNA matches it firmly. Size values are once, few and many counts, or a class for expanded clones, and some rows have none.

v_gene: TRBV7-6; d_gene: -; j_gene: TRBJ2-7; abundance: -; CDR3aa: CASSLAMGTGYEQYF; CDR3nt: TGTGCCAGCAGCTTAGCGATGGGTACAGGGTACGAGCAGTACTTC
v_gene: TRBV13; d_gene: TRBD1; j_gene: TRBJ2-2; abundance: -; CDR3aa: CASSATGDRSGTGELFF; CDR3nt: TGTGCCAGCAGCGCGACCGGGGACAGGAGTGGGACCGGGGAGCTGTTTTTT
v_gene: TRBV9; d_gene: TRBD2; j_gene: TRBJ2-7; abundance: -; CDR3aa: CASSVGGGGYEQYF; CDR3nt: TGTGCCAGCAGCGTGGGGGGGGGAGGTTACGAGCAGTACTTC
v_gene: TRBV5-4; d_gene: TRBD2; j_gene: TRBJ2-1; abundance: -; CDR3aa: CASSGLANEQFF; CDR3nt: TGTGCCAGCTCGGGACTAGCCAATGAGCAGTTCTTC
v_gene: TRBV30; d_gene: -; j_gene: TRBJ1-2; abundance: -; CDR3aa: CAWGGRGDGYTF; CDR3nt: TGTGCCTGGGGTGGACGGGGGGATGGCTACACCTTC
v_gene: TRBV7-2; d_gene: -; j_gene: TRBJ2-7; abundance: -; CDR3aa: CASSLGLSYEQYF; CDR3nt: TGTGCCAGCAGCTTAGGACTCAGCTACGAGCAGTACTTC
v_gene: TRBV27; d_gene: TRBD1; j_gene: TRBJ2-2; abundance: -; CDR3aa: CASSQDLGQSNTGELFF; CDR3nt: TGTGCCAGCAGTCAGGATCTGGGACAGTCGAACACCGGGGAGCTGTTTTTT
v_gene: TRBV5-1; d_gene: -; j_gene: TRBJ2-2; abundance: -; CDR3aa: CASSLAGDGTGELFF; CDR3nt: TGCGCCAGCAGCTTGGCCGGGGATGGTACCGGGGAGCTGTTTTTT
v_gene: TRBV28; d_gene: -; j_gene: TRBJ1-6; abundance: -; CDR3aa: CASSLGGNSPLHF; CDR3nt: TGTGCCAGCAGCCTCGGAGGTAATTCACCCCTCCACTTT
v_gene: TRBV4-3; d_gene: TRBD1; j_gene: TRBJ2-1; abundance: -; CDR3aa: CASSLRDRGVMAEQFF; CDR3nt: TGCGCCAGCAGCCTCCGGGACAGGGGGGTTATGGCTGAGCAGTTCTTC
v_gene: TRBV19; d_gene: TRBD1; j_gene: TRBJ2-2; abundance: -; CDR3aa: CASSFWGQGATGELFF; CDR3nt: TGTGCCAGTAGTTTTTGGGGACAGGGGGCCACCGGGGAGCTGTTTTTT
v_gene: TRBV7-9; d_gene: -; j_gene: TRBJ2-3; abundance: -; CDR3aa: CASSLPRWGGISSTDTQYF; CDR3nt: TGTGCCAGCAGCTTACCTCGGTGGGGGGGCATCTCTAGCACAGATACGCAGTATTTT
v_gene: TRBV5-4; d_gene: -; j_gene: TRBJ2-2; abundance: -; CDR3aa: CASSLVPSGELFF; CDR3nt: TGTGCCAGCAGCTTGGTTCCGTCCGGGGAGCTGTTTTTT
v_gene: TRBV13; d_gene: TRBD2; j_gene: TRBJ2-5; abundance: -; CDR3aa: CASTSGTSGDQETQYF; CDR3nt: TGTGCCAGCACCTCAGGTACTAGCGGGGACCAAGAGACCCAGTACTTC
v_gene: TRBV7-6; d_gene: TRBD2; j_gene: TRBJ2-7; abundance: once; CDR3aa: CASSLTSGAYEQYF; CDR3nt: TGTGCCAGCAGCTTAACTAGCGGGGCCTACGAGCAGTACTTC
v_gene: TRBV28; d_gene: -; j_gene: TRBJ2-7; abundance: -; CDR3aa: CASSLSGYEQYF; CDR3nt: TGTGCCAGCAGTTTATCGGGATACGAGCAGTACTTC